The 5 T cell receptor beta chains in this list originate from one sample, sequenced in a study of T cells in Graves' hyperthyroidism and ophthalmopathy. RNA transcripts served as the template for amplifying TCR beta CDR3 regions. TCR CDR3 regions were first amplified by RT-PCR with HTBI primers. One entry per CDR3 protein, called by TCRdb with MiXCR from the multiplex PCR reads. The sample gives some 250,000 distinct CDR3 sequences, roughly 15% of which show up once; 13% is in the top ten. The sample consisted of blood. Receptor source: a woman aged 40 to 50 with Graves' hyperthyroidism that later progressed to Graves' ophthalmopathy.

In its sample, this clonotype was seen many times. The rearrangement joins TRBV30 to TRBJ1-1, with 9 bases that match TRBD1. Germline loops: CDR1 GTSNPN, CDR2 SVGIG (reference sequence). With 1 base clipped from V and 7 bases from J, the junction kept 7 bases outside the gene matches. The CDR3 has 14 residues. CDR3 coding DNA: TGTGCCTGGAGTGCTCTCCGGACAGGGGATGAAGCTTTCTTT. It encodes CAWSALRTGDEAFF.

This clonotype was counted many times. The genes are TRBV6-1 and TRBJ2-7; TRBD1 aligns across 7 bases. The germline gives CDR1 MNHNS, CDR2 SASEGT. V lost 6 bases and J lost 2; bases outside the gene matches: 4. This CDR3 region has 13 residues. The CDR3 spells CASRTGRAYEQYF. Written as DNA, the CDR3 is TGTGCCAGCAGGACAGGGAGAGCCTACGAGCAGTACTTC.

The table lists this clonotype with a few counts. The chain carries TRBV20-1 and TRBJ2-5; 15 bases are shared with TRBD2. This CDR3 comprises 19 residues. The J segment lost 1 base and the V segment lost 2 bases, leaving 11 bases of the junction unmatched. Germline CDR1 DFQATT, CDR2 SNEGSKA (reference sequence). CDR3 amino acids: CSARRPGTSGRPRQETQYF. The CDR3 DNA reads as TGCAGTGCTAGACGGCCTGGGACTAGCGGGAGGCCGCGCCAAGAGACCCAGTACTTC.

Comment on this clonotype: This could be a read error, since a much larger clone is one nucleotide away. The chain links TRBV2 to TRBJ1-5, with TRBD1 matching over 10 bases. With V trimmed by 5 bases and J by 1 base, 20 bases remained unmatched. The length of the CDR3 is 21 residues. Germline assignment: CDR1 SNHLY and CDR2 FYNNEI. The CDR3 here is CASSWDQDRGLKVGSNQPQHF. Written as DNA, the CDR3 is TGTGCCAGCAGTTGGGATCAAGACAGGGGGCTTAAGGTTGGGAGCAATCAGCCCCAGCATTTT.

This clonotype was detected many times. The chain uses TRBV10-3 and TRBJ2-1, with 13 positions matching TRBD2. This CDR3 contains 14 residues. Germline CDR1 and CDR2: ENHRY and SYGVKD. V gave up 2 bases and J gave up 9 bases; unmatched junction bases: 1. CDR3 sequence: CAISEGLAGVEQFF. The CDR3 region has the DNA TGTGCCATCAGTGAGGGACTAGCGGGAGTTGAGCAGTTCTTC.